A single sample is the source of the 23 T cell receptor beta chains below, sequenced in a study of cytomegalovirus exposure and HLA in healthy donors. The PCR had 60 Vbeta and 13 Jbeta primers. Profiling relied on immunoSEQ multiplex PCR, and the TCRdb table lists in-frame clones only, not all of them. Of roughly 250,000 clones listed, around 66% were seen once; the top ten hold under 3%. What was sequenced was PBMCs. Receptors originate from a female donor in good health and CMV-seronegative.

The rearrangement joins TRBV7-9 to TRBJ2-7; 8 bases fit TRBD1. CDR3 length: 14 amino acids. V was pared by 3 bases and J by 4 bases, with 5 bases of the junction left unmatched. Germline CDR1 SEHNR, CDR2 FQNEAQ (reference sequence). The CDR3 DNA follows: TGTGCCAGCAGCTTCGACAGGGGTTGGTACGAGCAGTACTTC. This encodes CASSFDRGWYEQYF. Full variable domain (remainder filled in from reference TRBV7-9 and TRBJ2-7): DTGVSQNPRHKITKRGQNVTFRCDPISEHNRLYWYRQTLGQGPEFLTYFQNEAQLEKSRLLSDRFSAERPKGSFSTLEIQRTEQGDSAMYLCASSFDRGWYEQYFGPGTRLTVT.

A few counts support this clone. The DNA of the CDR3 is TGCGCCAGCAGAGGAGAAAACTCCTACAATGAGCAGTTCTTC. This gives the protein CASRGENSYNEQFF. The rearrangement uses TRBV10-2 and TRBJ2-1; D is unclear. Between the trimmed V and J ends, which lost 6 bases and 0 bases, there was a span of 9 bases. The CDR3 sequence is 14 residues long. The germline CDR1 and CDR2 sequences are WSHSY and SAAADI.

This chain joins TRBV5-8 and TRBJ1-5; 8 positions agree with TRBD1. The CDR3 spans 15 residues. Losses at the gene ends were 0 bases for V and 4 bases for J; bases not matched to a gene: 3. Looked up from germline, CDR1 is SGHTS and CDR2 is YDEGEE. In DNA, the CDR3 is TGTGCCAGCAGCTTGGGGACAGGGTTGAATCAGCCCCAGCATTTT. Its translation is CASSLGTGLNQPQHF.

This CDR3 reads CASSLVLGGAGQPQHF. CDR3 nucleotide sequence: TGTGCCAGCAGCTTAGTTCTTGGGGGGGCAGGTCAGCCCCAGCATTTT. The V call is TRBV7-8, the J call TRBJ1-5; the D gene is possibly TRBD1 (6 bases). Trimming left V 1 base short and J 6 bases short, with 16 bases between. Looked up from germline, CDR1 is SGHVS and CDR2 is FQNEAQ. This CDR3 has 16 residues. The full variable domain, its missing parts supplied by reference TRBV7-8 and TRBJ1-5, is GAGVSQSPRYKVAKRGQDVALRCDPISGHVSLFWYQQALGQGPEFLTYFQNEAQLDKSGLPSDRFFAERPEGSVSTLKIQRTQQEDSAVYLCASSLVLGGAGQPQHFGDGTRLSIL.

The V and J genes are TRBV4-1 and TRBJ2-3; TRBD2 is a possible D gene (5 bases). Between the trimmed V and J ends, which lost 0 bases and 4 bases, there was a span of 14 bases. CDR3 length: 16 amino acids. CDR1 MGHRA and CDR2 YSYEKL come from the germline V gene. CDR3 DNA: TGCGCCAGCAGCCAAGACCCCGGGTCCGGGGCAGATACGCAGTATTTT. The encoded protein is CASSQDPGSGADTQYF.

V and J are TRBV11-2 and TRBJ1-5; D gene ambiguous. V shed 2 bases and J shed 1 base, with 9 bases lying between them. This CDR3 is built from 15 residues. CDR1 is SGHAT and CDR2 is FQNNGV in the germline V gene. The DNA of the CDR3 is TGTGCCAGCAGCTTAACACCGGGGAGCAATCAGCCCCAGCATTTT. Translated, it gives CASSLTPGSNQPQHF.

This chain uses TRBV18 with TRBJ1-2, with D unclear. The CDR3 contains 18 residues. V lost 0 bases and J 5 bases, leaving 22 bases between the germline ends. Germline V CDR1 and CDR2: KGHSH, LQKENI. CDR3 DNA sequence: TGTGCCAGCTCACCACCGAATATAGAGCAATCCCTCCGGTATGGCTACACCTTC. Translated, it gives CASSPPNIEQSLRYGYTF.

The chain combines TRBV30 with TRBJ2-1, with D possibly matching TRBD2 (5 bases). Germline V gene lookup returns CDR1 GTSNPN and CDR2 SVGIG (reference sequence). Trimming removed 1 base at V and 12 bases at J, with 10 bases between. The CDR3 length is 11 residues. The DNA for the CDR3 is TGTGCCTGGAGTGACCCGGACTTGCAGTTCTTC. It translates to CAWSDPDLQFF.

V usage is TRBV11-2 and J usage is TRBJ2-7; 7 bases line up with TRBD2. The CDR3 loop spans 15 amino acids. Germline CDR1 and CDR2: SGHAT and FQNNGV. The V segment lost 1 base and the J segment 2 bases; nucleotides outside the gene matches: 5. CDR3 nucleotides: TGTGCCAGCAGCTTAGCTAGCGGTAAAACCTACGAGCAGTACTTC. Its translation: CASSLASGKTYEQYF.

The rearrangement uses TRBV2 and TRBJ2-3; TRBD1 matches 7 bases. CDR1 and CDR2 (germline): SNHLY, FYNNEI. The CDR3 is 13 amino acids. V trimming: 5 bases; J trimming: 3 bases; junction bases outside the gene matches: 2. Written as DNA, the CDR3 is TGTGCCAGCAGTAACAGGGGTACAGATACGCAGTATTTT. Translation: CASSNRGTDTQYF.

Only a few counts were recorded for this clone. The rearrangement uses TRBV7-9 and TRBJ1-1, with D tentatively TRBD1 (5 bases). The CDR3 is 15 residues long. The V and J ends lost 1 base and 3 bases respectively, with 12 bases between them. Germline CDR1 SEHNR, CDR2 FQNEAQ (reference sequence). CDR3 DNA sequence: TGTGCCAGCAGCTTAGTGGCAGGGTTGTACACTGAAGCTTTCTTT. Encoded protein: CASSLVAGLYTEAFF.

The genes are TRBV5-1 and TRBJ2-7; maybe TRBD1 (5 bases). Trimming took 0 bases from V and 3 from J, leaving 13 bases between them. CDR1 is SGHRS and CDR2 is YFSETQ in the germline V gene. The CDR3 length is 15 residues. The CDR3 here is CASSLGQGTHYEQYF. For the CDR3, the DNA is TGCGCCAGCAGCTTGGGGCAGGGTACCCACTACGAGCAGTACTTC.

The CDR3 DNA reads as TGTGCCAGCAGTGAAGCCGGGGGGGAGCAGTTCTTC. This codes for CASSEAGGEQFF. The rearrangement uses TRBV6-1 and TRBJ2-1; 7 bases line up with TRBD2. The length of the CDR3 is 12 residues. Trimming cost V 0 bases and J 10 bases; bases outside gene matches: 0. Germline V gene lookup returns CDR1 MNHNS and CDR2 SASEGT.

The chain links TRBV5-1 to TRBJ2-7, with D possibly matching TRBD1 (6 bases). V gave up 8 bases and J gave up 1 base, with 16 bases separating them. The germline V gene has CDR1 SGHRS and CDR2 YFSETQ. The length of the CDR3 is 14 residues. This chain's CDR3 is CASRLSGDSYEQYF. CDR3 sequence (DNA): TGCGCCAGTCGGCTTTCAGGGGATTCCTACGAGCAGTACTTC.

This chain connects TRBV10-2 to TRBJ2-1, with 8 bases fitting TRBD1. The CDR3 totals 12 residues. V was clipped by 8 bases and J by 10 bases; unmatched bases: 7. Germline V lookup: CDR1 WSHSY, CDR2 SAAADI. CDR3 loop: CASRAGGAEQFF. CDR3 nucleotides: TGCGCCAGCCGGGCAGGGGGCGCGGAGCAGTTCTTC.

V usage is TRBV11-3 and J usage is TRBJ2-2; 9 positions agree with TRBD2. The CDR3 has 18 residues. With V trimmed by 0 bases and J by 4 bases, 9 bases remained unmatched. Germline assignment: CDR1 SGHNT and CDR2 YENEEA. CDR3 nucleotide sequence: TGTGCCAGCAGCTTAGATCTAAGGCGGGAGGGCCGCACCGGGGAGCTGTTTTTT. Translated: CASSLDLRREGRTGELFF.

The CDR3 DNA is TGTGCCAGCACCATGGACAGGGTGGCCAATGAGCAGTTCTTC. This gives the protein CASTMDRVANEQFF. The V call is TRBV5-4, the J call TRBJ2-1, with 8 bases that match TRBD1. Trimming took 6 bases from V and 6 from J; bases not matched to a gene: 8. Germline-derived CDR1 and CDR2 are SGHNT and YYREEE (reference sequence). The CDR3 has 14 residues.

This clone was detected once. The CDR3 reads CASTAGGLNQPQHF. The CDR3 coding sequence is TGTGCCAGCACCGCAGGTGGGCTTAATCAGCCCCAGCATTTT. The J gene is TRBJ1-5, the V gene TRBV2; D is uncertain. This CDR3 has 14 residues. Trimming left V 7 bases short and J 4 bases short, with 14 bases between. Germline V CDR1 and CDR2: SNHLY, FYNNEI.

To note about this clone: Sequence at one end of the junction differs from germline and may be a read error. This rearrangement joins TRBV7-9 to TRBJ1-1; 7 bases fit TRBD1. Per germline, CDR1 SEHNR and CDR2 FQNEAQ (reference sequence). CDR3 length: 13 amino acids. The CDR3 spells CSSSLGDRSEAFF. The CDR3 region has the DNA TGTTCCAGCAGCCTAGGGGACAGATCTGAAGCTTTCTTT.

The V gene is TRBV7-6, the J gene TRBJ1-1, with a tentative D call TRBD1 (5 bases). This CDR3 is 14 amino acids long. Germline loops: CDR1 SGHVS, CDR2 FNYEAQ. The germline V and J ends were trimmed by 5 bases and 6 bases, with 16 bases remaining between them. The CDR3 loop is CASSVKGGRAEAFF. The DNA for the CDR3 is TGTGCCAGCAGCGTTAAGGGTGGCAGGGCTGAAGCTTTCTTT. The full variable domain, rest sourced from reference TRBV7-6 and TRBJ1-1, is GAGVSQSPRYKVTKRGQDVALRCDPISGHVSLYWYRQALGQGPEFLTYFNYEAQQDKSGLPNDRFSAERPEGSISTLTIQRTEQRDSAMYRCASSVKGGRAEAFFGQGTRLTVV.

The chain's CDR3 is CASSSRLIPQQYF. CDR3 sequence (DNA): TGTGCCAGCAGCTCCCGACTTATCCCGCAGCAGTACTTC. This sequence joins TRBV11-2 and TRBJ2-7; D remains ambiguous. CDR3 length: 13 residues. Germline CDR1 and CDR2: SGHAT and FQNNGV. The ends were cut back, 4 bases at V and 8 bases at J, with 15 bases in the middle. The entire variable domain, with the rest obtained from reference TRBV11-2 and TRBJ2-7, is as follows: EAGVAQSPRYKIIEKRQSVAFWCNPISGHATLYWYQQILGQGPKLLIQFQNNGVVDDSQLPKDRFSAERLKGVDSTLKIQPAKLEDSAVYLCASSSRLIPQQYFGPGTRLTVT.

The chain is built from TRBV18 and TRBJ2-1; perhaps TRBD1 as D (7 bases). The CDR3 length is 16 residues. Between the trimmed V and J ends, which lost 1 base and 1 base, there was a span of 11 bases. Germline CDR1 is KGHSH and CDR2 is LQKENI. The CDR3 region is CASSPRQGGSYNEQFF. The CDR3 DNA is TGTGCCAGCTCACCACGACAGGGAGGTTCCTACAATGAGCAGTTCTTC.

The chain joins TRBV27 to TRBJ1-5, with D possibly being TRBD1 (6 bases). Trimming left V 5 bases short and J 3 bases short, with 11 bases between. Germline assignment: CDR1 MNHEY and CDR2 SMNVEV (reference sequence). CDR3 length equals 14 residues. The CDR3 here is CASSLTGYNQPQHF. CDR3 in DNA: TGTGCCAGCAGTCTGACAGGATACAATCAGCCCCAGCATTTT.